Below, 24 T cell receptor beta chains from the same sample are listed, as sequenced in a study of OX40 agonist ivuxolimab in advanced cancers. TCRdb's copy holds only in-frame clones and misses some; the assay was immunoSEQ multiplex PCR. The sample has under 65,000 clones; around nine tenths are singletons. The sequencing here drew on CD4+ or CD8+ T cells sorted from blood, taken in a trial of the OX40 agonist ivuxolimab. The receptors shown here come from an adult with an advanced solid tumor such as melanoma, head and neck, liver or kidney cancer.

This chain joins TRBV19 and TRBJ2-2; perhaps D is TRBD1 or TRBD2 (6 bases each). The germline CDR1 and CDR2 sequences are LNHDA and SQIVND (reference sequence). V was cut by 1 base and J by 6 bases, with 9 bases left in between. This CDR3 region has 14 residues. The CDR3 DNA reads TGTGCCAGTAGTATAGCGGGGGCAGCCGGGGAGCTGTTTTTT. Encoded protein: CASSIAGAAGELFF.

The J gene is TRBJ1-1, the V gene TRBV5-1; possible D gene TRBD1, 5 bases. The CDR3 is 15 residues long. CDR1 and CDR2 from the germline V gene are SGHRS and YFSETQ. V was clipped by 4 bases and J by 0 bases, with 13 bases between them. The CDR3 DNA is TGCGCCAGCAGCCCCTCAGCAGGGATGAACACTGAAGCTTTCTTT. It codes for CASSPSAGMNTEAFF.

The chain links TRBV6-5 to TRBJ1-6, with D perhaps TRBD1 (5 bases). Germline V gives CDR1 MNHEY, CDR2 SVGAGI. Trimming stripped 4 bases from V and 4 bases from J, with 8 bases between. The CDR3 sequence is 14 residues long. CDR3 DNA sequence: TGTGCCAGCAGTTTGGGACGGTATAATTCACCCCTCCACTTT. This gives the protein CASSLGRYNSPLHF.

The chain recombines TRBV10-3 with TRBJ1-3, with D uncertain. Germline lookup yields CDR1 ENHRY and CDR2 SYGVKD. The CDR3 runs 11 residues. The V end lost 7 bases, the J end lost 4 bases, and 5 bases lay between the germline ends. CDR3 coding DNA: TGTGCCATCATGATCGGAAACACCATATATTTT. This sequence encodes CAIMIGNTIYF.

To note about this clone: A much larger clone differs by one base, so this may be a read error. J is TRBJ2-7 and V is TRBV6-1; no clear D. Germline lookup yields CDR1 MNHNS and CDR2 SASEGT. The CDR3 has 11 residues. V lost 3 bases, J lost 4 bases, and 4 bases lay in between. The CDR3 nucleotides are TGTGCCAGCAGTGACAGGTACGAGCAGTACTTC. This encodes CASSDRYEQYF.

The gene calls are TRBV5-4 and TRBJ2-7; D is ambiguous. This CDR3 comprises 13 residues. In germline, CDR1 is SGHNT, CDR2 YYREEE (reference sequence). V lost 4 bases, J lost 5 bases, and 13 bases lay in between. The CDR3 DNA follows: TGTGCCAGCAGCCCCCGGGTAGCCGACGAGCAGTACTTC. This sequence encodes CASSPRVADEQYF.

The chain uses TRBV7-2 and TRBJ1-1; the D gene is possibly TRBD1 (5 bases). Trimming cost V 5 bases and J 0 bases, with 10 bases left between them. The CDR3 length is 14 residues. The germline gives CDR1 SGHTA, CDR2 FQGNSA. The CDR3 is CASSRGGMNTEAFF. CDR3 in DNA: TGTGCCAGCAGCCGTGGGGGGATGAACACTGAAGCTTTCTTT.

The chain uses TRBV30 and TRBJ2-3; TRBD1 agrees at 11 bases. V trimming: 3 bases; J trimming: 6 bases; junction bases outside the gene matches: 8. CDR1 is GTSNPN and CDR2 is SVGIG in the germline V gene (reference sequence). The CDR3 runs 15 residues. CDR3 DNA: TGTGCCTGGAGACTTGGGACAGGGGGTAGGGATACGCAGTATTTT. As protein: CAWRLGTGGRDTQYF.

This chain joins TRBV5-4 and TRBJ1-1, with 8 positions matching TRBD1. The V segment lost 3 bases and the J segment 4 bases; nucleotides outside the gene matches: 2. Germline lookup yields CDR1 SGHNT and CDR2 YYREEE (reference sequence). The CDR3 runs to 13 residues. Here the CDR3 reads CASSSQGGTEAFF. The CDR3 bases are TGTGCCAGCAGCTCACAGGGGGGCACTGAAGCTTTCTTT.

This clone was found a few times. CDR3 protein: CASSQGISNYGYTF. The CDR3 region has the DNA TGCGCCAGCTCGCAGGGGATCAGTAACTATGGCTACACCTTC. The J gene is TRBJ1-2, the V gene TRBV5-1, with a possible D match to TRBD1 (6 bases). The V and J ends lost 7 bases and 1 base respectively, with 14 bases between them. The germline V gene has CDR1 SGHRS and CDR2 YFSETQ. This CDR3 is built from 14 residues.

The rearrangement links TRBV25-1 to TRBJ2-1, with a possible D match to TRBD2 (7 bases). V was cut by 8 bases and J by 4 bases, with 18 bases left in between. The CDR3 spans 15 residues. Per germline, CDR1 MGHDK and CDR2 SYGVNS. The CDR3 region is CASAHRGAQYNEQFF. Written as DNA, the CDR3 is TGTGCCAGCGCCCACCGGGGGGCGCAGTACAATGAGCAGTTCTTC.

J is TRBJ2-7 and V is TRBV30, with D possibly TRBD1 on 6 matching bases. Germline CDR1 is GTSNPN and CDR2 is SVGIG (reference sequence). There are 13 residues in the CDR3. Trimming shortened V by 8 bases and J by 2 bases, and 16 bases separated the two germline ends. CDR3 amino acids: CAGRDIKTYEQYF. The CDR3 DNA is TGTGCCGGCCGGGACATTAAGACCTACGAGCAGTACTTC.

The V gene is TRBV7-2, the J gene TRBJ2-7; 12 positions agree with TRBD1. V gave up 5 bases and J gave up 6 bases; unmatched junction bases: 5. This CDR3 region has 14 residues. CDR1 and CDR2 from the germline V gene are SGHTA and FQGNSA. In DNA form, the CDR3 reads TGTGCCAGCAGCCCGCCGGGACAGGGGGCCGAGCAGTACTTC. It specifies CASSPPGQGAEQYF.

The chain employs TRBV7-4 and TRBJ1-4; TRBD1 might be the D (6 bases). V lost 2 bases, J lost 0 bases, and 13 bases lay in between. This CDR3 contains 17 residues. The germline CDR1 and CDR2 sequences are SGHVT and SQSDAQ. The CDR3 region is CASSLFGGQATNEKLFF. The DNA of the CDR3 is TGTGCCAGCAGCTTATTTGGGGGCCAGGCAACTAATGAAAAACTGTTTTTT. Variable domain in full (rest from reference TRBV7-4 and TRBJ1-4): GAGVSQSPRYKVAKRGRDVALRCDSISGHVTLYWYRQTLGQGSEVLTYSQSDAQRDKSGRPSGRFSAERPERSVSTLKIQRTEQGDSAVYLCASSLFGGQATNEKLFFGSGTQLSVL.

This chain links TRBV11-2 with TRBJ1-1; D is perhaps TRBD1 (6 bases). The CDR3 consists of 14 residues. V lost 5 bases, J lost 8 bases, and 18 bases lay in between. CDR1 is SGHAT, CDR2 FQNNGV, per germline. This chain's CDR3 is CASSLGTSATEAFF. The CDR3 DNA reads TGTGCCAGCAGCCTGGGGACATCCGCTACCGAAGCTTTCTTT. The full variable domain, rest sourced from reference TRBV11-2 and TRBJ1-1, is EAGVAQSPRYKIIEKRQSVAFWCNPISGHATLYWYQQILGQGPKLLIQFQNNGVVDDSQLPKDRFSAERLKGVDSTLKIQPAKLEDSAVYLCASSLGTSATEAFFGQGTRLTVV.

The V call is TRBV10-3, the J call TRBJ2-1, with 11 bases fitting TRBD1. With V trimmed by 0 bases and J by 0 bases, 4 bases remained unmatched. Germline values: CDR1 ENHRY, CDR2 SYGVKD. This CDR3 spans 18 amino acids. The CDR3 nucleotides read TGTGCCATCAGTGAGTCAGGCGGGACAGGGGGCTCCTACAATGAGCAGTTCTTC. Residues: CAISESGGTGGSYNEQFF.

The CDR3 DNA is TGTGCCAGCAGCTTTACCGGAGGGGGCCACGAGCAGTACTTC. As protein: CASSFTGGGHEQYF. The rearrangement uses TRBV5-4 and TRBJ2-7; tentatively, D is TRBD1 (7 bases). The V gene's germline CDR1 is SGHNT and CDR2 YYREEE (reference sequence). The CDR3 has 14 residues. Deletions cut 2 bases from V and 5 bases from J, with 14 bases between.

The sample holds a few counts of this clone. The J gene is TRBJ1-5, the V gene TRBV7-9, with D possibly matching TRBD1 (6 bases). This CDR3 spans 14 amino acids. V lost 5 bases and J 2 bases, leaving 10 bases between the germline ends. Germline values: CDR1 SEHNR, CDR2 FQNEAQ (reference sequence). DNA of the CDR3: TGTGCCAGCAGCCAAGGGGGGGGCAATCAGCCCCAGCATTTT. This translates into CASSQGGGNQPQHF. The whole variable domain, remainder taken from reference TRBV7-9 and TRBJ1-5, is DTGVSQNPRHKITKRGQNVTFRCDPISEHNRLYWYRQTLGQGPEFLTYFQNEAQLEKSRLLSDRFSAERPKGSFSTLEIQRTEQGDSAMYLCASSQGGGNQPQHFGDGTRLSIL.

V usage is TRBV12-5 and J usage is TRBJ2-2, with D hard to call. The CDR3 has 15 residues. Trimming took off 0 bases at V and 5 bases at J, with 10 bases between the two ends. Germline lookup yields CDR1 LGHNT and CDR2 FRNRAP. In DNA, the CDR3 is TGTGCTAGTGGTTTGGTAACGGGTCGAACCGGGGAGCTGTTTTTT. Protein: CASGLVTGRTGELFF.

This chain joins TRBV9 and TRBJ2-3; D is perhaps TRBD2 (5 bases). Per germline, CDR1 SGDLS and CDR2 YYNGEE. The CDR3 consists of 14 residues. The V end lost 0 bases, the J end lost 3 bases, and 8 bases lay between the germline ends. The CDR3 nucleotides are TGTGCCAGCAGCGTAGGGACGGGGACAGATACGCAGTATTTT. Its translation: CASSVGTGTDTQYF.

J is TRBJ2-7 and V is TRBV5-1; perhaps TRBD1 as D (5 bases). The germline CDR1 and CDR2 sequences are SGHRS and YFSETQ. This CDR3 has 13 amino acids. V was cut by 7 bases and J by 3 bases, with 14 bases left in between. For the CDR3, the DNA is TGCGCCAGCGGCAGGGTCGAAGGCTACGAGCAGTACTTC. It translates to CASGRVEGYEQYF.

The chain links TRBV5-4 to TRBJ2-5; 7 positions agree with TRBD2. Germline lookup yields CDR1 SGHNT and CDR2 YYREEE (reference sequence). The CDR3 sequence is 17 residues long. With 3 bases clipped from V and 5 bases from J, the junction kept 16 bases outside the gene matches. The CDR3 protein is CASSWASLGGTVETQYF. As DNA, the CDR3 is TGTGCCAGCAGCTGGGCCTCGCTGGGAGGGACCGTCGAGACCCAGTACTTC.

The V and J genes are TRBV9 and TRBJ2-6, with D uncertain. Germline assignment: CDR1 SGDLS and CDR2 YYNGEE. Trimming took off 4 bases at V and 2 bases at J, with 13 bases between the two ends. The CDR3 covers 16 residues. CDR3 sequence (DNA): TGTGCCAGCAGCCACCGTCTAGTCCCTGGGGCCAACGTCCTGACTTTC. Amino acid sequence: CASSHRLVPGANVLTF.

CDR3 sequence reads: CASSGIDRSNEKLFF. DNA of the CDR3: TGTGCCAGCAGTGGGATTGACAGATCTAATGAAAAACTGTTTTTT. V usage is TRBV6-4 and J usage is TRBJ1-4; possibly TRBD1 for D (5 bases). CDR3 length: 15 amino acids. Deletions cut 4 bases from V and 3 bases from J, with 12 bases between. CDR1 is MRHNA, CDR2 SNTAGT, per germline.